This T cell receptor (beta chain) was identified in a study of beta chain features in type 1 diabetes (dated by TCRdb to the late 2010s). Concerning the study at large: No differences in mean age, gender distribution, total cell number or subset yield were found between patients and healthy donors. In the study, TCRB repertoires of sorted circulating CD4+ T cell subsets from recently diagnosed type 1 diabetes patients were compared with those of matched healthy donors. Regulatory and stem cell-like memory subsets were obtained from only 8 patients and about eight healthy donors, while naive and central memory subsets were obtained from all 30 or so donors. A total of 90 million to 130 million sorted cells were examined across all samples, and a strong correlation was observed between cell number per subset and RNA yield. The paper as a whole reports these results and caveats: Because cDNA rather than genomic DNA was sequenced, highly expressing activated cells could have been over-represented, although no difference in activation and CD3 levels was found between groups. Shorter templates might have been favored by PCR, but patient and control samples were amplified and corrected together, so both groups would have been affected equally by any skew. Naive, central memory and regulatory TCRB repertoires appeared to be more similar among patients than among healthy donors. A moderate but significant shortening of TCRB CDR3 length was observed in type 1 diabetes patients in all four CD4+ subsets. HLA sub-analyses involved small numbers of individuals, so any influence of HLA type on TCRB rearrangement remained unresolved. Fewer insertions and more nucleotide deletions at VDJ recombination sites were observed in patients with type 1 diabetes, implying thymic rearrangement abnormalities.

CDR1 and CDR2 are drawn from the germline V gene: KGHSH, LQKENI. Reading from cysteine to phenylalanine, the CDR3 counts 13 amino acids. Of all the DNA, just the CDR3 is kept, 39 bases in frame from base 1. Trimming takes 4 bases from V and 2 bases from J, and the germline ends sit 6 bases apart. Each donor gave one peripheral blood draw, approximately 100 mL on average, collected into heparinised tubes. Using a panel that included CD45RO, CCR7, CD25, CD127, CD95 and CD27, naive, central memory, regulatory and stem cell-like memory CD4+ T cells were sorted on a BD FACSAria II. All sorted populations exceeded 95% purity. PBMCs were separated immediately by Lymphoprep density gradient centrifugation and were stained directly, without being cultured. Samples were stained and sorted in pairs, with one healthy donor and one patient per experiment, so that batch effects were minimized. The entire isolated RNA was reverse transcribed using the High Capacity cDNA Reverse Transcription Kit, and thus expressed TCRB transcripts were sequenced. Naive, central memory and regulatory T cell samples underwent deep immunoSEQ sequencing, averaging approximately 3.3 million total reads per sample. Sorted cells were lysed in RLT buffer and RNA was extracted with DNase-treated RNeasy Micro or Mini kits, depending on cell number. Each cell subset was processed separately to prevent cross-contamination, with patient and healthy donor samples processed together. The immunoSEQ multiplex PCR was used to amplify TCRB sequences from cDNA, yielding 87-bp fragments that span the CDR3 region. Amplicons were sequenced on the Illumina HiSeq platform. As for how the authors treated the data: Synthetic template baselines were used to correct PCR bias computationally, reads within Hamming distance 2 were collapsed, and singletons that could not be merged were discarded. Reads were aligned against IMGT so that V, D and J genes, CDR3 length and insertions or deletions at six rearrangement sites could be assigned. Within each subset, clonotype counts were normalized to the number of sorted cells before true diversity and Gini coefficients were calculated with the tcR R package. The overlap coefficient, calculated on TCRB nucleotide sequences, was used to quantify repertoire sharing. As a proxy for the pre-selection repertoire, out-of-frame TCRB sequences from naive cells were analyzed. TCRdb retrieved this table from immuneACCESS and kept in-frame rearrangements only. Not all clones are present; in checked studies, unresolved V genes account for under half, and no reason is known for the remainder. V and J calls and clone size are as listed in that table; D and trimming were resolved from the DNA. The sample data list approximately 300,000 clones, and approximately 10% of these were observed just once. In total, the top ten clones hold 0.015% of the sample.

With regard to this clone: The target of this receptor is not known. Base qualities were left out, and no much larger clone turns up one base away.

The chain joins TRBV18 to TRBJ1-3; a tentative D call is TRBD1 (6 bases match). This clonotype was sampled from a woman aged 25 to 45 in good health. The sequenced sample consisted of naive CD4+ T cells from blood. This specimen's cell subset or site label, interpreted: true naive CD4+ T cells. The sequence in DNA is TGTGCCAGCTCACGGGACACTGGAAACACCATATATTTT. Its amino acids are CASSRDTGNTIYF.